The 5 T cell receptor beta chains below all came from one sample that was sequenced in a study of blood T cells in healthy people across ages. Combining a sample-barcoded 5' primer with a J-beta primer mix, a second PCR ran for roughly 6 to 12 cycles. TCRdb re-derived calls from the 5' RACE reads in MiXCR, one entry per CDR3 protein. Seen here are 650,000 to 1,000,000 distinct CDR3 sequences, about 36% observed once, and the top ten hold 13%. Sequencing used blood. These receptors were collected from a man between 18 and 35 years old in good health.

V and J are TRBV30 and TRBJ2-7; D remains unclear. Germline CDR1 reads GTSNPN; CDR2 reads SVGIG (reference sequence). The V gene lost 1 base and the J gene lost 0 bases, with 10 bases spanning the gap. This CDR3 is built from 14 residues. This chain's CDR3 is CAWSGRRFSYEQYF. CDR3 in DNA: TGTGCCTGGAGTGGACGGCGATTCTCCTACGAGCAGTACTTC. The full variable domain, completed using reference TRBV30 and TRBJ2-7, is SQTIHQWPATLVQPVGSPLSLECTVEGTSNPNLYWYRQAAGRGLQLLFYSVGIGQISSEVPQNLSASRPQDRQFILSSKKLLLSDSGFYLCAWSGRRFSYEQYFGPGTRLTVT.

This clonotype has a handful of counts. The CDR3 DNA reads TGTGCCAGCAGTGTCCAGGGGACCAAAAACATTCAGTACTTC. This codes for CASSVQGTKNIQYF. The chain is built from TRBV6-6 and TRBJ2-4, with a tentative D call TRBD1 (6 bases). The CDR3 loop spans 14 amino acids. The V gene's germline CDR1 is MNHNY and CDR2 SVGAGI (reference sequence). V was clipped by 5 bases and J by 2 bases, with 10 bases between them.

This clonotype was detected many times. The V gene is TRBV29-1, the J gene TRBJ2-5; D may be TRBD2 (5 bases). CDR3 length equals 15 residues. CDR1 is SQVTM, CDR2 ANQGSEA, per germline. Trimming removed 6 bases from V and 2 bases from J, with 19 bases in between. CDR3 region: CSVPGKRNFQETQYF. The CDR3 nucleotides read TGCAGCGTCCCTGGGAAGCGGAACTTTCAAGAGACCCAGTACTTC.

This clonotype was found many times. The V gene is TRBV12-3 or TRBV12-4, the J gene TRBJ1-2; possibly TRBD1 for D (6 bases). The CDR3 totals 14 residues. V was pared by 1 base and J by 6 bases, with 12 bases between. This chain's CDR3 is CASSLGGGRDGYTF. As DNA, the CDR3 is TGTGCCAGCAGTTTAGGAGGGGGAAGAGATGGCTACACCTTC.

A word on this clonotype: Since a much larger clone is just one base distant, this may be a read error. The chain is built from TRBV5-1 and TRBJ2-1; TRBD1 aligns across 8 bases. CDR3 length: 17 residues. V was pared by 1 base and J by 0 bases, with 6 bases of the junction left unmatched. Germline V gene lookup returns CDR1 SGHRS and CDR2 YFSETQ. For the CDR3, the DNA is TGCGCCAGCAGCTTGAGGTCAGGACAGGGCTCCTACAATGAGCAGTTCTTC. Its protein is CASSLRSGQGSYNEQFF.